This TCR beta chain was retrieved from a study of shared clonotypes between healthy human individuals. Study as a whole: The donor pool was made up of a couple of women and three men aged 18 to 49.

The donors were all Caucasian adults (living in Nashville, Tennessee). The CDR3 has 13 amino acids. The germline V gene has CDR1 MDHEN and CDR2 SYDVKM. V trimming: 6 bases; J trimming: 4 bases; junction bases outside the gene matches: 4. Generated by immunoSEQ multiplex PCR, the TCRdb table keeps only in-frame clones and is missing some. The profile shows about 360,000 clones, about 73% of them singletons. V and J are TRBV28 and TRBJ1-2, with 8 bases lining up with TRBD1. What was sequenced was memory CD4+ T cells sorted from blood. Indicated subset: CD45RA-negative fraction. This TCR derives from a man aged 25-40 years in good health. DNA of the CDR3: TGTGCCAGCAGAAGGACAGGGCGCTATGGCTACACCTTC. Its translation is CASRRTGRYGYTF.